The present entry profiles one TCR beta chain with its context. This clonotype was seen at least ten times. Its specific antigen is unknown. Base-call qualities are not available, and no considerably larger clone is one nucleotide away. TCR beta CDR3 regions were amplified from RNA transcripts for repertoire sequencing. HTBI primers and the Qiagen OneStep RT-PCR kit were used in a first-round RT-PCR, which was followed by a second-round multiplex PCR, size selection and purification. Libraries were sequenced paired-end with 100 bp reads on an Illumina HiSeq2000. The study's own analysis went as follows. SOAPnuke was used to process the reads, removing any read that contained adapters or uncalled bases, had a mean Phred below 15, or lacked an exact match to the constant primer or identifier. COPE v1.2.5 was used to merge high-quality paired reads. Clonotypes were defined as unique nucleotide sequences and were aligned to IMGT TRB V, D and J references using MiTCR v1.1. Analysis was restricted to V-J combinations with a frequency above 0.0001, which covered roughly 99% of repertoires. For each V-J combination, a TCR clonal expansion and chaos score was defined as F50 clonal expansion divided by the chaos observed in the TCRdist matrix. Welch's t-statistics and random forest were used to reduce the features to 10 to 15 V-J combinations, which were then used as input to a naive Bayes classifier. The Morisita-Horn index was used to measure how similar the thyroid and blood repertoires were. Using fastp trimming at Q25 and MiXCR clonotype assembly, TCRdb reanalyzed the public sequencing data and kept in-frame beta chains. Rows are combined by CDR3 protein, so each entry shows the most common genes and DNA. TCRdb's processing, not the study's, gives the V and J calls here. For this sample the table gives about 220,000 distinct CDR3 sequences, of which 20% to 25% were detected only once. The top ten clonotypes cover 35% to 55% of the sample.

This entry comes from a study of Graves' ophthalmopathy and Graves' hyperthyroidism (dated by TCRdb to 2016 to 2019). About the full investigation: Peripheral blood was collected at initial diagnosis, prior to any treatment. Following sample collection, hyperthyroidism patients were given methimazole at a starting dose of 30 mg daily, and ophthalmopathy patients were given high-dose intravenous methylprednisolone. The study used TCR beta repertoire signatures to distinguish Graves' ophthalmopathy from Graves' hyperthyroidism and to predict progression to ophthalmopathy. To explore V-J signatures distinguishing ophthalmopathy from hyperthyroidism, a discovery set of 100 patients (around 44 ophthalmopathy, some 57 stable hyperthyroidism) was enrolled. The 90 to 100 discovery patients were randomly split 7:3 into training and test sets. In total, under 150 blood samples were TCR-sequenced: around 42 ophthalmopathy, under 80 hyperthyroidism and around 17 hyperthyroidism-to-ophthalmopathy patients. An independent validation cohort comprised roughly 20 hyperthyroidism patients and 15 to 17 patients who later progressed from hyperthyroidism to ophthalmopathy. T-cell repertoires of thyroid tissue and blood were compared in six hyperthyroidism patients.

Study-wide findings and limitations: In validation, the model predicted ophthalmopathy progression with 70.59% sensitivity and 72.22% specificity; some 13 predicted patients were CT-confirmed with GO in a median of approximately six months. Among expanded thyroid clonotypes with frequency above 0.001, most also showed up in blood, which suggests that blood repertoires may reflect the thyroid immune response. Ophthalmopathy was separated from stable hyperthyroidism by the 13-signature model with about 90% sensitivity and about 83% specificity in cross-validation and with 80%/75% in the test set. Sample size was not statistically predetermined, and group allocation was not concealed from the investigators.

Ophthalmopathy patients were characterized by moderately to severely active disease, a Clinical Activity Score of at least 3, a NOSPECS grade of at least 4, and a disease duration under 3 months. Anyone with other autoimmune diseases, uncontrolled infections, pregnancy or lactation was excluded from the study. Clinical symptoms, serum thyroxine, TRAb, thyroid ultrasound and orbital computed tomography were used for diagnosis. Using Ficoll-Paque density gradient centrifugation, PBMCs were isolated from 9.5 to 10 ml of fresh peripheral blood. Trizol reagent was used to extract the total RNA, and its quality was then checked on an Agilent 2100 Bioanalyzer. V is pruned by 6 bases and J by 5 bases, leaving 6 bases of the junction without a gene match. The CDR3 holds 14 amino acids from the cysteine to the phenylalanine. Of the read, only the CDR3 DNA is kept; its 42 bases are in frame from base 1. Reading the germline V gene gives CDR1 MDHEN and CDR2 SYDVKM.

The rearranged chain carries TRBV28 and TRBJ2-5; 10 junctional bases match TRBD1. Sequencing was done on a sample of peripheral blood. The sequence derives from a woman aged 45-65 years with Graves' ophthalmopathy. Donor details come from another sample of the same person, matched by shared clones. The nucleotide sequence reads TGTGCCAGCAGAAGGGGGGACAGGGGTGAGACCCAGTACTTC. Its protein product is CASRRGDRGETQYF. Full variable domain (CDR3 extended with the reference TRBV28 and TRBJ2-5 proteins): DVKVTQSSRYLVKRTGEKVFLECVQDMDHENMFWYRQDPGLGLRLIYFSYDVKMKEKGDIPEGYSVSREKKERFSLILESASTNQTSMYLCASRRGDRGETQYFGPGTRLLVL.